The T cell receptor (beta chain) described here comes from a study of cytomegalovirus exposure and HLA in healthy donors. Comment on this clone: Its specificity is not known.

Study findings and constraints: TCR association rates varied by HLA locus in a later analysis, with DRB1 highest and HLA-C lowest. Investigators reported 164 TCR beta chains as tied to cytomegalovirus. Prediction of most subjects' HLA-A and HLA-B alleles by TCR beta sequences was reportedly accurate.

Vbeta (60) and Jbeta (13) primers were used in the PCR. The table came from immunoSEQ multiplex PCR; TCRdb's copy has only in-frame clones and leaves some out. The sample has roughly 200,000 clones, over 65% seen once; the top ten hold roughly 3.1%. The CDR3 length is 16 residues. The ends were cut back, 4 bases at V and 0 bases at J, with 14 bases in the middle. CDR1 and CDR2 (germline): SGHTS, YDEGEE. V is TRBV5-8 and J is TRBJ1-3, with TRBD1 as a possible D gene (5 bases). This clonotype was sampled from a man in his forties or fifties in good health and CMV-seropositive. The sequencing input was PBMCs. In nucleotides, the CDR3 is TGTGCCAGCAGCCGTAGCAAACAGGTCTCTGGAAACACCATATATTTT. The encoded protein is CASSRSKQVSGNTIYF.